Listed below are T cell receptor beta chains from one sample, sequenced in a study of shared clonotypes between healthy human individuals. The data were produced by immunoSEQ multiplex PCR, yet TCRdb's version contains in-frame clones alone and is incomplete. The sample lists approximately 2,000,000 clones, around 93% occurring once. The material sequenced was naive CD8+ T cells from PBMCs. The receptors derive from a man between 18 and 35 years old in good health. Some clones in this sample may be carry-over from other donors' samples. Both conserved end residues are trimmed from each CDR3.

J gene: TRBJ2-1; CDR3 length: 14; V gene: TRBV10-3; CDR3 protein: ASRRAGGGKYNEQF
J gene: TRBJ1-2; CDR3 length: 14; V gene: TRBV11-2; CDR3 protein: ASSLEVRGSNYGYT
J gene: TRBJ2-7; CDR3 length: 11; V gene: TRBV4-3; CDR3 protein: ASSQGRAYEQY
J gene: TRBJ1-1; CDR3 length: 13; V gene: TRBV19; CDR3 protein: ASSTWDRMNTEAF
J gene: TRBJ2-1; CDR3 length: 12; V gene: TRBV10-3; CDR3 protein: AISTGTGDNEQF
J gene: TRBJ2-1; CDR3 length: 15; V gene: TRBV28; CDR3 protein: ASSFPRRAANYNEQF
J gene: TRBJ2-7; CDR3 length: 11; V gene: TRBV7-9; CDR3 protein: ASSPKYPYEQY
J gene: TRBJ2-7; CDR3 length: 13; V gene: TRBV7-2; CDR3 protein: ASSSNRDSIYEQY
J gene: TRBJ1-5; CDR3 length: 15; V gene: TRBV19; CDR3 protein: ASRQDREGYSNQPQH
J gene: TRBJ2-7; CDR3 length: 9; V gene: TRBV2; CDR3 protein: ASSMIYEQY
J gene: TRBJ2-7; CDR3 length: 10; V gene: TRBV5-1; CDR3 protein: ASTGGTYEQY
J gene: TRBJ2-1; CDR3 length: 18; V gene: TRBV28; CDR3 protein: ASSQAQLARTSGRYNEQF
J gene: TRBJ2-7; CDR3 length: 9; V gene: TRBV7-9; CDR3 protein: ASSLLPEQY